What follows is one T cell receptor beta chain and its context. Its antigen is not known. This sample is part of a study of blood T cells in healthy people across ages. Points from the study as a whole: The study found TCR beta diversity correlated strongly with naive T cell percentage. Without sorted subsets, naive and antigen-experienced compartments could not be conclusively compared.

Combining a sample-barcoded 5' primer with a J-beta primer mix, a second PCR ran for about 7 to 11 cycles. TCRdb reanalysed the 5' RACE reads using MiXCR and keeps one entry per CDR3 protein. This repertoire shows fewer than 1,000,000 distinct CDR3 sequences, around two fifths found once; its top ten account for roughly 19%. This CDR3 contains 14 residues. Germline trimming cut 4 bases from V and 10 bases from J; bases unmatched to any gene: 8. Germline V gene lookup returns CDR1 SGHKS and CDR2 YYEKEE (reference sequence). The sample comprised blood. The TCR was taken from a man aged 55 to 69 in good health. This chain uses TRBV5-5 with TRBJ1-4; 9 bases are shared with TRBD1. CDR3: CASSVQGAAAKLFF. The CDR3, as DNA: TGTGCCAGCAGCGTACAGGGGGCTGCGGCAAAACTGTTTTTT.